This is a list of T cell receptor beta chains from one sample in a study of T cell responses to AZD1222 COVID-19 vaccine. The data were produced by immunoSEQ multiplex PCR, yet TCRdb's version contains in-frame clones alone and is incomplete. The table lists around 140,000 clones, roughly 90% of them singletons. This specimen was peripheral blood, taken 28 days after the second dose of the MenACWY control vaccine. These receptor sequences come from an adult who received the MenACWY meningococcal vaccine as a control. CDR3s include the opening cysteine and the closing phenylalanine or tryptophan. A D gene is named only where the DNA matches it firmly. Not all rows give a size; the values are once, few, many and, for expanded clones, a class.

V: TRBV12-3/TRBV12-4
J: TRBJ1-1
size: NA
D: NA
CDR3: CASSLEMRTEAFF
DNA: TGTGCCAGCAGTTTGGAGATGAGGACTGAAGCTTTCTTT

V: TRBV6-5
J: TRBJ1-5
size: once
D: NA
CDR3: CASSYKGGNQPQHF
DNA: TGTGCCAGCAGTTACAAGGGAGGCAATCAGCCCCAGCATTTT

V: TRBV18
J: TRBJ2-1
size: NA
D: TRBD1
CDR3: CASSGGTGGFYNEQFF
DNA: TGTGCCAGCTCAGGAGGAACAGGGGGCTTCTACAATGAGCAGTTCTTC

V: TRBV11-3
J: TRBJ1-1
size: once
D: TRBD1
CDR3: CASSPGGDTEAFF
DNA: TGTGCCAGCAGCCCAGGGGGGGACACTGAAGCTTTCTTT

V: TRBV9
J: TRBJ1-3
size: NA
D: NA
CDR3: CASSVLPGNTIYF
DNA: TGTGCCAGCAGCGTCTTACCTGGAAACACCATATATTTT

V: TRBV5-1
J: TRBJ2-1
size: NA
D: TRBD2
CDR3: CASSLEAGEQFF
DNA: TGCGCCAGCAGCTTGGAAGCGGGAGAGCAGTTCTTC

V: TRBV9
J: TRBJ1-2
size: NA
D: TRBD1
CDR3: CASNDDRGGLGYTF
DNA: TGTGCCAGCAACGACGACAGGGGAGGACTCGGCTACACCTTC

V: TRBV7-9
J: TRBJ2-1
size: NA
D: TRBD2
CDR3: CASSFPLRLAGGPRNEQFF
DNA: TGTGCCAGCAGTTTTCCCCTCAGACTAGCGGGAGGGCCGAGGAATGAGCAGTTCTTC

V: TRBV19
J: TRBJ1-5
size: NA
D: TRBD1
CDR3: CASSIGDRGLSNQPQHF
DNA: TGTGCCAGTAGTATCGGGGACAGGGGATTGAGCAATCAGCCCCAGCATTTT

V: TRBV5-1
J: TRBJ1-3
size: NA
D: NA
CDR3: CASSLVGQISGNTIYF
DNA: TGCGCCAGCAGCTTGGTAGGACAGATCTCTGGAAACACCATATATTTT

V: TRBV18
J: TRBJ2-1
size: NA
D: NA
CDR3: CASSLNGAGEQFF
DNA: TGTGCCAGCTCACTCAACGGGGCAGGTGAGCAGTTCTTC

V: TRBV7-2
J: TRBJ1-2
size: NA
D: NA
CDR3: CASSLLPTQLYGYTF
DNA: TGTGCCAGCAGCTTACTCCCAACACAGCTCTATGGCTACACCTTC

V: TRBV5-1
J: TRBJ1-4
size: NA
D: NA
CDR3: CASSSLEGEKLFF
DNA: TGCGCCAGCAGCTCTCTCGAAGGTGAAAAACTGTTTTTT

V: TRBV7-9
J: TRBJ1-5
size: NA
D: NA
CDR3: CASSSGPLDGQPQHF
DNA: TGTGCCAGCAGCTCGGGGCCCCTTGATGGGCAGCCCCAGCATTTT

V: TRBV11-2
J: TRBJ2-7
size: once
D: NA
CDR3: CASSLRGAYEQYF
DNA: TGTGCCAGCAGCTTACGAGGGGCCTACGAGCAGTACTTC

V: TRBV6-5
J: TRBJ2-3
size: NA
D: NA
CDR3: CAIRLWGTDTQYF
DNA: TGTGCCATACGCCTATGGGGCACAGATACGCAGTATTTT

V: TRBV4-2
J: TRBJ1-5
size: few
D: NA
CDR3: CASSQEQGGSNQPQHF
DNA: TGTGCCAGCAGCCAAGAACAGGGCGGAAGCAATCAGCCCCAGCATTTT

V: TRBV2
J: TRBJ1-2
size: NA
D: NA
CDR3: CASSPTREGYGYTF
DNA: TGTGCCAGCAGCCCCACCCGAGAAGGCTATGGCTACACCTTC

V: TRBV7-9
J: TRBJ1-2
size: NA
D: NA
CDR3: CASSFRDNNYGYTF
DNA: TGTGCCAGCAGCTTTAGGGACAATAACTATGGCTACACCTTC

V: TRBV7-3
J: TRBJ2-5
size: NA
D: TRBD1
CDR3: CASSLSGTGGMETQYF
DNA: TGTGCCAGCAGCCTTTCCGGGACAGGGGGCATGGAGACCCAGTACTTC

V: TRBV9
J: TRBJ2-2
size: NA
D: NA
CDR3: CASSVLGGGATGELFF
DNA: TGTGCCAGCAGCGTTCTTGGTGGGGGGGCCACCGGGGAGCTGTTTTTT

V: TRBV4-1
J: TRBJ2-1
size: NA
D: TRBD2
CDR3: CASSQVGRRLARYNEQFF
DNA: TGCGCCAGCAGCCAAGTTGGTAGACGACTAGCGCGATACAATGAGCAGTTCTTC

V: TRBV5-4
J: TRBJ2-5
size: NA
D: TRBD2
CDR3: CASSPARGGTQYF
DNA: TGTGCCAGCAGTCCCGCGCGGGGGGGGACCCAGTACTTC

V: TRBV5-6
J: TRBJ1-1
size: NA
D: NA
CDR3: CASSFPQGTAFF
DNA: TGTGCCAGCAGCTTTCCGCAGGGCACCGCTTTCTTT

V: TRBV4-2
J: TRBJ1-1
size: NA
D: NA
CDR3: CASSLRTDPSEAFF
DNA: TGTGCCAGCAGCTTACGGACCGACCCCTCAGAAGCTTTCTTT

V: TRBV28
J: TRBJ1-5
size: NA
D: NA
CDR3: CASSFLFYPTPRPQHF
DNA: TGTGCCAGCAGTTTTCTTTTCTACCCGACACCCCGGCCCCAGCATTTT

V: TRBV27
J: TRBJ1-3
size: NA
D: NA
CDR3: CASRRNTIYF
DNA: TGTGCCAGTAGAAGAAACACCATATATTTT

V: TRBV27
J: TRBJ2-1
size: NA
D: TRBD2
CDR3: CASGLRREPIYNEQFF
DNA: TGTGCCAGCGGACTTCGGCGGGAGCCTATTTACAATGAGCAGTTCTTC

V: TRBV6-6
J: TRBJ2-7
size: NA
D: NA
CDR3: CATCRGASYEQYF
DNA: TGTGCCACCTGTCGGGGGGCCTCCTACGAGCAGTACTTC

V: TRBV2
J: TRBJ1-6
size: NA
D: TRBD1
CDR3: CASSDRTGGTSSPLHF
DNA: TGTGCCAGCAGCGACAGGACAGGGGGTACGAGTTCACCCCTCCACTTT

V: TRBV25-1
J: TRBJ2-1
size: NA
D: TRBD1
CDR3: CASSAWTGKNEQFF
DNA: TGTGCCAGCAGTGCGTGGACAGGGAAAAATGAGCAGTTCTTC

V: TRBV29-1
J: TRBJ1-4
size: NA
D: TRBD1
CDR3: CSAMDRGLGKLFF
DNA: TGCAGCGCCATGGACAGGGGGCTAGGAAAACTGTTTTTT

V: TRBV11-3
J: TRBJ2-4
size: NA
D: NA
CDR3: CASSLGTAVQYF
DNA: TGTGCCAGCAGCCTCGGCACGGCGGTTCAGTACTTC

V: TRBV12-5
J: TRBJ1-6
size: NA
D: TRBD1
CDR3: CASGSGQGGTSPLHF
DNA: TGTGCTAGTGGTTCGGGACAGGGGGGAACTTCACCCCTCCACTTT

V: TRBV2
J: TRBJ1-4
size: NA
D: NA
CDR3: CASSEARATNEKLFF
DNA: TGTGCCAGCAGTGAAGCCCGGGCAACTAATGAAAAACTGTTTTTT

V: TRBV4-1
J: TRBJ1-1
size: NA
D: TRBD1
CDR3: CASSQGTQQGAAEAFF
DNA: TGCGCCAGCAGCCAAGGGACGCAACAGGGGGCCGCTGAAGCTTTCTTT

V: TRBV7-3
J: TRBJ2-1
size: NA
D: NA
CDR3: CASSLTGLNNEQFF
DNA: TGTGCCAGCAGCTTAACGGGGCTAAACAATGAGCAGTTCTTC

V: TRBV6-5
J: TRBJ2-1
size: NA
D: NA
CDR3: CASTAYNEQFF
DNA: TGTGCCAGCACCGCGTACAATGAGCAGTTCTTC

V: TRBV5-4
J: TRBJ2-7
size: NA
D: NA
CDR3: CASSLTGGPYEQYF
DNA: TGTGCCAGCAGCTTGACGGGGGGCCCGTACGAGCAGTACTTC

V: TRBV29-1
J: TRBJ1-2
size: NA
D: NA
CDR3: CSVGTGRVGYTF
DNA: TGCAGCGTTGGCACAGGTCGGGTCGGCTACACCTTC

V: TRBV18
J: TRBJ1-3
size: once
D: NA
CDR3: CASSPSENGAGNTIYF
DNA: TGTGCCAGCTCACCGTCGGAAAACGGCGCTGGAAACACCATATATTTT

V: TRBV7-3
J: TRBJ2-3
size: NA
D: NA
CDR3: CASSLRDSTDTQYF
DNA: TGTGCCAGCAGCTTAAGGGACTCCACAGATACGCAGTATTTT